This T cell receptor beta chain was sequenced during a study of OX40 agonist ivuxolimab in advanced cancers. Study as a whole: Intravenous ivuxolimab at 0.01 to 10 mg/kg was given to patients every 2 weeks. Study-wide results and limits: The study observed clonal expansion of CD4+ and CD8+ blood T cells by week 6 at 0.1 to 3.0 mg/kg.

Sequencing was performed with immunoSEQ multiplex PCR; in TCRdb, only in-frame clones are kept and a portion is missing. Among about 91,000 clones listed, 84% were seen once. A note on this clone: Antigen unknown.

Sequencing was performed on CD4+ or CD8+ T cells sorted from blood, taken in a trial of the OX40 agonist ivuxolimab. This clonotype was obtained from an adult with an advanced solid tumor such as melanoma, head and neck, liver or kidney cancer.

As DNA, the CDR3 is TGTGCCACCCAAGGGGACAGGGGCTCTGGAAACACCATATATTTT. Residues: CATQGDRGSGNTIYF. The chain recombines TRBV28 with TRBJ1-3, with 10 bases lining up with TRBD1. Germline V CDR1 and CDR2: MDHEN, SYDVKM. This CDR3 has 15 amino acids. The V segment lost 10 bases and the J segment 0 bases; nucleotides outside the gene matches: 6.